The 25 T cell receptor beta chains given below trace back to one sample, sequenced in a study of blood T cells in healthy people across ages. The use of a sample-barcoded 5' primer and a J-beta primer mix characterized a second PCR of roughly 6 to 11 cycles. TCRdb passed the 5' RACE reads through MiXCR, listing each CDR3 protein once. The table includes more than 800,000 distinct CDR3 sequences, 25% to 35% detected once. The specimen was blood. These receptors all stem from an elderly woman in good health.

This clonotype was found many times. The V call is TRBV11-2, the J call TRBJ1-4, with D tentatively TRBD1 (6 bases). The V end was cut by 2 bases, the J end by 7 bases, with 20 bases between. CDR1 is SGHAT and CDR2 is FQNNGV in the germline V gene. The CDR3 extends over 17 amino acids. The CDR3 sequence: CASSLNPRGRVGEKLFF. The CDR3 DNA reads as TGTGCCAGCAGCTTAAATCCACGGGGGCGGGTTGGTGAAAAACTGTTTTTT.

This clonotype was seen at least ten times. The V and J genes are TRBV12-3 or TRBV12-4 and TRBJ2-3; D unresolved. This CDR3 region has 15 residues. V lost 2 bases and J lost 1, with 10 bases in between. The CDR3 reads CASSLKGTGTDTQYF. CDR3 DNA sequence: TGTGCCAGCAGTTTAAAGGGCACGGGCACAGATACGCAGTATTTT.

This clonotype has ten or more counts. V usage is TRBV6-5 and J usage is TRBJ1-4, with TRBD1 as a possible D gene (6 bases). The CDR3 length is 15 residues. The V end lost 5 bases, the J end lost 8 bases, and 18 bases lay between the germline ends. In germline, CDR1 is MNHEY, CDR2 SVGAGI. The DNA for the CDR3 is TGTGCCAGCAGTCGAAATCGGGGGGCTGTGGAAAAACTGTTTTTT. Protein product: CASSRNRGAVEKLFF.

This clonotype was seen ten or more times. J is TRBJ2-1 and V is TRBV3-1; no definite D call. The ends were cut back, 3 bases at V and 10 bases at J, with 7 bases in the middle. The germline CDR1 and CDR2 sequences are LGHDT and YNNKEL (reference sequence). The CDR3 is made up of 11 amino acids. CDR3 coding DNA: TGTGCCAGCAGCCAGGGGTGGGAGCAGTTCTTC. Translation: CASSQGWEQFF.

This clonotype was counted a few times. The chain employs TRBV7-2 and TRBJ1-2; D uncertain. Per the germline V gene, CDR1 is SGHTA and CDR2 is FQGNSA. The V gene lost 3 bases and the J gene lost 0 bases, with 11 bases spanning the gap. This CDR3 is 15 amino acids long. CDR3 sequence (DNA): TGTGCCAGCAGCTTTCGCTCAGCCGCTAACTATGGCTACACCTTC. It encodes CASSFRSAANYGYTF.

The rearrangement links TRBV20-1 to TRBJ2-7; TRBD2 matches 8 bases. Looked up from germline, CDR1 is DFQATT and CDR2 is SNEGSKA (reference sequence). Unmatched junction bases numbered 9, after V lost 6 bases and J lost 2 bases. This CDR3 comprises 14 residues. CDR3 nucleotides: TGCAGTGCCCGGGGGAATAGCGGGACCTACGAGCAGTACTTC. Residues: CSARGNSGTYEQYF.

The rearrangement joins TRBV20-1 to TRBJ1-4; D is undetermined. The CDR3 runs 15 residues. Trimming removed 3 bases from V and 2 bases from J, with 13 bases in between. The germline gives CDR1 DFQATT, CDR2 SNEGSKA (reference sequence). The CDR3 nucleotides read TGCAGTGCTAGTCCCTGGCGAAGGACTAATGAAAAACTGTTTTTT. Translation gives CSASPWRRTNEKLFF.

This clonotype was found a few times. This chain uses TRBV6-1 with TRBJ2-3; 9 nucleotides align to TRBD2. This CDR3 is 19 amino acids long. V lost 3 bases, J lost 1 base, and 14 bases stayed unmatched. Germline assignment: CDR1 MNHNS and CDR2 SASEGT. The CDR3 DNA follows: TGTGCCAGCAGTGACCCCAGGGGTACTAGCGGGCGACGCACAGATACGCAGTATTTT. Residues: CASSDPRGTSGRRTDTQYF.

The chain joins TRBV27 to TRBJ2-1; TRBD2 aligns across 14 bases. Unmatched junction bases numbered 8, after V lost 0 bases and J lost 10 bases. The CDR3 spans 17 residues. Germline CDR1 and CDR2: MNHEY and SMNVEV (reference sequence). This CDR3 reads CASSLSGGGLAGVEQFF. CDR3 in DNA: TGTGCCAGCAGTTTATCGGGCGGGGGACTAGCGGGAGTCGAGCAGTTCTTC.

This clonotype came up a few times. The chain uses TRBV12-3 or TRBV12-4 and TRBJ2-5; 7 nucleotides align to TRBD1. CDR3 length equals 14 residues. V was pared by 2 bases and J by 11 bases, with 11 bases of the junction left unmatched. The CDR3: CASSLRQGYNEQYF. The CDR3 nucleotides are TGTGCCAGCAGTTTAAGACAGGGTTACAATGAGCAGTACTTC.

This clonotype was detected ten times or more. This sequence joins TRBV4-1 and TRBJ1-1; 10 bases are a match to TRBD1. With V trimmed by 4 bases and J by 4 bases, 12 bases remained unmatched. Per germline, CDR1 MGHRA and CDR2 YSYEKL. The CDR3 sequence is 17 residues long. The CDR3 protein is CASSRRDRGAEGTEAFF. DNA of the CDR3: TGCGCCAGCAGCCGCCGGGACAGGGGTGCCGAGGGCACTGAAGCTTTCTTT.

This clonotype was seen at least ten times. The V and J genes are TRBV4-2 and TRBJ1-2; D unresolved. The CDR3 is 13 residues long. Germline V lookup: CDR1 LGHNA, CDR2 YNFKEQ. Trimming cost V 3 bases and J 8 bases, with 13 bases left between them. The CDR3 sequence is CASSQTTNEGYTF. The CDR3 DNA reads TGTGCCAGCAGCCAGACAACTAACGAAGGCTACACCTTC.

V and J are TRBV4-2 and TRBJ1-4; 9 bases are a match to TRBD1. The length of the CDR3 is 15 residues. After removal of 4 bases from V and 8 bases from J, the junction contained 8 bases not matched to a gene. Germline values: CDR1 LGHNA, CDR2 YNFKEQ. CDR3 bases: TGTGCCAGCAGCCCACGGGACAGGGAGATAGAAAAACTGTTTTTT. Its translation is CASSPRDREIEKLFF.

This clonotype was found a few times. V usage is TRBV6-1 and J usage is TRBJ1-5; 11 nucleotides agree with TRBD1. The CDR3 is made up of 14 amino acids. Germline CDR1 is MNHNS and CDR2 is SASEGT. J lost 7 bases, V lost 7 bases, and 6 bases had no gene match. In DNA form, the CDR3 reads TGTGCCAGCACTGGGACAGGGGGTCACCAGCCCCAGCATTTT. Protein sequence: CASTGTGGHQPQHF.

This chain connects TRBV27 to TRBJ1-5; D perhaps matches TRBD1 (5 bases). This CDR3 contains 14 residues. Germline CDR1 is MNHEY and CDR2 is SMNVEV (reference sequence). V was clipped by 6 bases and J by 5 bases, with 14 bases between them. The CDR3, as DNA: TGTGCCAGCAGGTTTAGGGGAAGGGATCAGCCCCAGCATTTT. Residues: CASRFRGRDQPQHF.

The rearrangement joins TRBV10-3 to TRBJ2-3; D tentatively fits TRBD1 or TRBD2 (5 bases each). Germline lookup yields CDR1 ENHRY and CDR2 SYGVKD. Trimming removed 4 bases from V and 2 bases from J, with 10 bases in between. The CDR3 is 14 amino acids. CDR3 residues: CAISGGPNTDTQYF. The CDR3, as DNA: TGTGCCATCAGTGGGGGACCAAACACAGATACGCAGTATTTT.

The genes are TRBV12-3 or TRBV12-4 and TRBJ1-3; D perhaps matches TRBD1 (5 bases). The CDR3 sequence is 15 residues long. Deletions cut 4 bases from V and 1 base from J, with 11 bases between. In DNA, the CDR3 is TGTGCCAGCAGTTGGTGGGGGGGATCTGGAAACACCATATATTTT. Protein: CASSWWGGSGNTIYF.

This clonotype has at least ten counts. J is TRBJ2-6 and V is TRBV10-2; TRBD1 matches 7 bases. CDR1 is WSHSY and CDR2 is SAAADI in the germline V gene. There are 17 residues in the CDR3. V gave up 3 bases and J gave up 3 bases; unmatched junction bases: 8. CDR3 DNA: TGCGCCAGCAGTGACGTGACAGGGCCTCATGGGGCCAACGTCCTGACTTTC. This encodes CASSDVTGPHGANVLTF.

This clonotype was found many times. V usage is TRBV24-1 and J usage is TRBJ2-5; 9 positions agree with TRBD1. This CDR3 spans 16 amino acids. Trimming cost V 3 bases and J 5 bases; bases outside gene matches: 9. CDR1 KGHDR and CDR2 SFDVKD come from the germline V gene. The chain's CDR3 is CATSDLGQGRKETQYF. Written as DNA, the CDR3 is TGTGCCACCAGTGATCTCGGACAGGGGCGGAAGGAGACCCAGTACTTC.

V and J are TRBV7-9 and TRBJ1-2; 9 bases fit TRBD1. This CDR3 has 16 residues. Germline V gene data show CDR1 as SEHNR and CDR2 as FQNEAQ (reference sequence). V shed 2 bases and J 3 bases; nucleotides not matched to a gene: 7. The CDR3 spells CASSLQGQGYYYGYTF. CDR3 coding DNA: TGTGCCAGCAGCTTACAGGGACAGGGTTACTACTATGGCTACACCTTC.

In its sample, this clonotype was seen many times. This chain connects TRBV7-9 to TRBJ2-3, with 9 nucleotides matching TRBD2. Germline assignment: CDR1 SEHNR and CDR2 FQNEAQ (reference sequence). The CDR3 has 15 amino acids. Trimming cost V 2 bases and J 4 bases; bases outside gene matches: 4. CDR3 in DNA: TGTGCCAGCAGCTTATGGGCGGGGGGGCCAGATACGCAGTATTTT. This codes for CASSLWAGGPDTQYF.

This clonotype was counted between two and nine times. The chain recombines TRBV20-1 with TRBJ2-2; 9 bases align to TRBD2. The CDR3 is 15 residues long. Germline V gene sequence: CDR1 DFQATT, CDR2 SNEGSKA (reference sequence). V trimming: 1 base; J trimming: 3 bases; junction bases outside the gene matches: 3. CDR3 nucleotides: TGCAGTGCTAGAGGAGCGGGGGGCCACACCGGGGAGCTGTTTTTT. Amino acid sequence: CSARGAGGHTGELFF.

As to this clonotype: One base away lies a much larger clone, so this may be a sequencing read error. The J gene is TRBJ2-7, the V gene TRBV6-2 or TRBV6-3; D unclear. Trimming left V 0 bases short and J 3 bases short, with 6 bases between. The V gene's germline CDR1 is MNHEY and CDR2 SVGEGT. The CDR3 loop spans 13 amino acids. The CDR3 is CASSYSICYEQYF. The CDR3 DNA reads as TGTGCCAGCAGTTACTCGATTTGCTACGAGCAGTACTTC.

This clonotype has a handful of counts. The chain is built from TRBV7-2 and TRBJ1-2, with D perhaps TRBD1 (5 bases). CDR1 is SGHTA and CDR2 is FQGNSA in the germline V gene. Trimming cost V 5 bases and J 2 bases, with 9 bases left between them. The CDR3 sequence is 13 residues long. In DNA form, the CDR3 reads TGTGCCAGCAGCGCAGGGCCCAACTATGGCTACACCTTC. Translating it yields CASSAGPNYGYTF.

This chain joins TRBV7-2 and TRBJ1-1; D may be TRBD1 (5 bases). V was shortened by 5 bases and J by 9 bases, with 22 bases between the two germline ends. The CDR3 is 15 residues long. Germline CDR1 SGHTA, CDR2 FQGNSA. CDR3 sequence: CASSRRPAGGGKAFF. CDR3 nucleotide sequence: TGTGCCAGCAGCCGAAGGCCGGCCGGTGGGGGTAAAGCTTTCTTT. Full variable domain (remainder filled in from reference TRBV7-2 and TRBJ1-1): GAGVSQSPSNKVTEKGKDVELRCDPISGHTALYWYRQSLGQGLEFLIYFQGNSAPDKSGLPSDRFSAERTGGSVSTLTIQRTQQEDSAVYLCASSRRPAGGGKAFFGQGTRLTVV.